This entry lists 23 T cell receptor beta chains sequenced from one sample in a study of response to subunit inactivated influenza vaccine. MiXCR, run by TCRdb on the RT-PCR reads, gives a single entry per CDR3 protein. The sample lists about 780,000 distinct CDR3 sequences; roughly 18% were seen once. The sequences come from PBMCs from blood, collected 5 days after vaccination. Receptors originate from a man aged 45-65 years who received an inactivated influenza vaccine.

The chain couples TRBV24-1 to TRBJ1-1, with D possibly matching TRBD1 (6 bases). With 0 bases removed from V and 1 base from J, the gap between germline ends came to 20 bases. There are 19 residues in the CDR3. In germline, CDR1 is KGHDR, CDR2 SFDVKD. CDR3 in DNA: TGTGCCACCAGTGATTTGCCCTGGGCCCCGGGACACAAGAACACTGAAGCTTTCTTT. This translates into CATSDLPWAPGHKNTEAFF.

This chain connects TRBV28 to TRBJ2-1; possibly TRBD1 or TRBD2 for D (6 bases each). The CDR3 runs to 16 residues. The germline V gene encodes CDR1 MDHEN and CDR2 SYDVKM. V shed 7 bases and J shed 1 base, with 17 bases lying between them. The CDR3 DNA follows: TGTGCCAGCAAACGGGTAGGGGGGATTTCCTACAATGAGCAGTTCTTC. Protein sequence: CASKRVGGISYNEQFF.

This clonotype was counted only a few times. The chain links TRBV5-1 to TRBJ2-6; no clear D. The CDR3 contains 16 residues. Germline V gene lookup returns CDR1 SGHRS and CDR2 YFSETQ. Deletions cut 2 bases from V and 0 bases from J, with 9 bases between. CDR3 in amino acids: CASSFEPSSGANVLTF. CDR3 nucleotides: TGCGCCAGCAGCTTTGAACCATCCTCTGGGGCCAACGTCCTGACTTTC.

The J gene is TRBJ1-2, the V gene TRBV20-1; D not resolved. With 3 bases removed from V and 5 bases from J, the gap between germline ends came to 7 bases. The germline V gene has CDR1 DFQATT and CDR2 SNEGSKA (reference sequence). This CDR3 has 11 residues. The CDR3 DNA reads TGCAGTGCTAGCGAAAAGTATGGCTACACCTTC. It translates to CSASEKYGYTF.

In this sample, this clonotype turned up a few times. The chain carries TRBV4-3 and TRBJ2-7; 9 nucleotides agree with TRBD2. Germline lookup yields CDR1 LGHNA and CDR2 YSLEER. The CDR3 runs 15 residues. V shed 2 bases, J shed 2 bases, and the junction held 4 bases outside the gene matches. In DNA, the CDR3 is TGCGCCAGCAGCCAATTAGCGGGGGCCGCCTACGAGCAGTACTTC. Translated, it gives CASSQLAGAAYEQYF.

This clonotype has more than one count but fewer than ten. The V and J genes are TRBV10-3 and TRBJ2-3; 9 bases are a match to TRBD1. The CDR3 extends over 10 amino acids. With V trimmed by 9 bases and J by 9 bases, 1 base remained unmatched. CDR1 is ENHRY, CDR2 SYGVKD, per germline. The CDR3 coding sequence is TGTGCCATAGGGACAGGGACGCAGTATTTT. As protein: CAIGTGTQYF.

The chain recombines TRBV12-3 or TRBV12-4 with TRBJ2-5; 10 bases fit TRBD1. J was trimmed by 2 bases and V by 6 bases; bases with no gene match: 9. This CDR3 contains 16 residues. The CDR3 spells CASSSGTGVIQETQYF. The CDR3, as DNA: TGTGCCAGCAGCTCCGGGACAGGGGTGATTCAAGAGACCCAGTACTTC.

This clonotype appeared a few times. The chain joins TRBV12-3 or TRBV12-4 to TRBJ1-6; TRBD1 might be the D (5 bases). CDR3 length: 15 residues. Trimming took 7 bases from V and 7 from J, leaving 17 bases between them. The CDR3 here is CASTSLRGENSPLHF. The CDR3 DNA reads as TGTGCCAGCACCTCCCTGAGAGGGGAAAATTCACCCCTCCACTTT.

This clonotype has only a few counts. The rearrangement joins TRBV12-3 or TRBV12-4 to TRBJ2-1; TRBD1 matches at 7 bases. The length of the CDR3 is 15 residues. J was trimmed by 4 bases and V by 6 bases; bases with no gene match: 9. The CDR3 bases are TGTGCCAGCAGCAACACGGGACAGAGATACAATGAGCAGTTCTTC. Protein sequence: CASSNTGQRYNEQFF.

This clonotype was seen a handful of times. The chain uses TRBV20-1 and TRBJ1-1; maybe TRBD1 (6 bases). CDR1 and CDR2 from the germline V gene are DFQATT and SNEGSKA (reference sequence). V lost 8 bases to trimming and J lost 3 bases, with 16 bases between them. This CDR3 region has 13 residues. CDR3 in amino acids: CSLKAGQYTEAFF. In nucleotides, the CDR3 is TGCAGTTTAAAAGCCGGACAGTACACTGAAGCTTTCTTT.

This clonotype turned up a few times. This rearrangement joins TRBV6-1 to TRBJ2-1, with 7 bases lining up with TRBD2. Germline V gene lookup returns CDR1 MNHNS and CDR2 SASEGT. The V segment lost 6 bases and the J segment 2 bases; nucleotides outside the gene matches: 4. The CDR3 runs to 14 residues. The CDR3 protein is CASRSGNTYNEQFF. CDR3 DNA: TGTGCCAGCAGGAGCGGGAACACCTACAATGAGCAGTTCTTC.

The rearrangement uses TRBV7-9 and TRBJ2-1; D is uncertain. This CDR3 contains 13 residues. Trimming cost V 5 bases and J 5 bases, with 10 bases left between them. CDR1 SEHNR and CDR2 FQNEAQ come from the germline V gene (reference sequence). CDR3: CASSGRNHNEQFF. CDR3 DNA sequence: TGTGCCAGCAGCGGCCGAAACCACAATGAGCAGTTCTTC.

The J gene is TRBJ2-3, the V gene TRBV6-1, with 9 bases matching TRBD2. Germline values: CDR1 MNHNS, CDR2 SASEGT. V lost 6 bases to trimming and J lost 3 bases; unmatched junction nucleotides: 10. The CDR3 covers 16 residues. CDR3 DNA sequence: TGTGCCAGCAGGACCCTTGGCGGGGGGGTGACAGATACGCAGTATTTT. This codes for CASRTLGGGVTDTQYF.

The V gene is TRBV5-5, the J gene TRBJ2-4, with TRBD1 matching 11 bases. Germline CDR1 is SGHKS and CDR2 is YYEKEE (reference sequence). V lost 1 base and J lost 8; bases outside the gene matches: 8. CDR3 length equals 16 residues. CDR3 DNA sequence: TGTGCCAGCAGCTTGTCCGGGACAGGGGGTTTGGACATTCAGTACTTC. It translates to CASSLSGTGGLDIQYF.

In the case of this clonotype: Sequence at one end of the junction differs from germline and may be a read error. The chain employs TRBV20-1 and TRBJ2-6; 9 bases agree with TRBD2. Germline V gene sequence: CDR1 DFQATT, CDR2 SNEGSKA (reference sequence). The length of the CDR3 is 14 residues. This CDR3 reads CTPLAGAGANVLTF. The CDR3 region has the DNA TGTACCCCCTTAGCGGGAGCTGGGGCCAACGTCCTGACTTTC.

This clonotype was counted many times. The chain has TRBV7-9 and TRBJ2-1; 7 bases are a match to TRBD1. CDR1 is SEHNR and CDR2 is FQNEAQ in the germline V gene (reference sequence). The CDR3 totals 15 residues. The trim removed 6 bases at V and 0 bases at J, leaving 5 bases unmatched. The CDR3 bases are TGTGCCAGCAGTCAGAGGGACAGCTCCTACAATGAGCAGTTCTTC. It codes for CASSQRDSSYNEQFF. The full variable domain, completed using reference TRBV7-9 and TRBJ2-1, is DTGVSQNPRHKITKRGQNVTFRCDPISEHNRLYWYRQTLGQGPEFLTYFQNEAQLEKSRLLSDRFSAERPKGSFSTLEIQRTEQGDSAMYLCASSQRDSSYNEQFFGPGTRLTVL.

This clonotype has just a few counts. The J gene is TRBJ1-1, the V gene TRBV10-3; 9 bases match TRBD1. This CDR3 is built from 14 residues. V lost 6 bases to trimming and J lost 2 bases; unmatched junction nucleotides: 4. Germline V lookup: CDR1 ENHRY, CDR2 SYGVKD. The CDR3 spells CAIRPGQGNTEAFF. The CDR3 DNA reads as TGTGCCATCAGGCCGGGACAGGGAAACACTGAAGCTTTCTTT.

This clonotype occurred a few times. The gene calls are TRBV4-3 and TRBJ2-2, with TRBD2 matching over 7 bases. Trimming removed 5 bases from V and 0 bases from J; junction bases left unmatched: 9. The CDR3 length is 17 residues. The germline CDR1 and CDR2 sequences are LGHNA and YSLEER. The CDR3 reads CASSLAGGNTNTGELFF. As DNA, the CDR3 is TGCGCCAGCAGCTTGGCCGGGGGGAACACGAACACCGGGGAGCTGTTTTTT.

The chain employs TRBV10-3 and TRBJ2-7; no clear D gene. CDR1 and CDR2 from the germline V gene are ENHRY and SYGVKD. Trimming took 0 bases from V and 2 from J, leaving 8 bases between them. The CDR3 is made up of 14 amino acids. The CDR3 loop reads CAISESVETYEQYF. As DNA, the CDR3 is TGTGCCATCAGTGAGTCAGTTGAGACCTACGAGCAGTACTTC.

This clonotype was counted at least ten times. The chain uses TRBV7-2 and TRBJ2-2, with D perhaps given as TRBD1 or TRBD2 (5 bases each). V dropped 2 bases and J dropped 5 bases, with 9 bases sitting between them. CDR3 size: 14 residues. The V gene's germline CDR1 is SGHTA and CDR2 FQGNSA. Here the CDR3 DNA reads TGTGCCAGCAGCTTATCGGGACGGACCGGGGAGCTGTTTTTT. Its protein product is CASSLSGRTGELFF.

The table lists this clonotype with a few counts. The chain couples TRBV14 to TRBJ1-6; D unresolved. Trimming removed 1 base from V and 5 bases from J, with 3 bases in between. The CDR3 runs to 13 residues. From germline, CDR1 is SGHDN and CDR2 FVKESK. The CDR3 DNA reads as TGTGCCAGCAGCCAAGCGGATAATTCACCCCTCCACTTT. This translates into CASSQADNSPLHF.

CDR3 region: CASSRGQVITEAFF. The CDR3 DNA reads as TGTGCCAGCAGCCGGGGACAGGTAATCACTGAAGCTTTCTTT. The V gene is TRBV7-2, the J gene TRBJ1-1; 8 positions match TRBD1. The junction had 6 bases not matched to a gene; V was cut back by 5 bases and J by 4 bases. The germline gives CDR1 SGHTA, CDR2 FQGNSA. This CDR3 has 14 amino acids.

The chain carries TRBV5-1 and TRBJ2-1; 9 positions match TRBD1. V gave up 1 base and J gave up 6 bases; unmatched junction bases: 11. CDR1 and CDR2 from the germline V gene are SGHRS and YFSETQ. This CDR3 is built from 17 residues. CDR3 residues: CASSLQTGGRRGNEQFF. CDR3 nucleotides: TGCGCCAGCAGCTTGCAGACAGGGGGTAGGAGGGGCAATGAGCAGTTCTTC.